Below are 30 T cell receptor beta chains sequenced from a single sample in a study of cytomegalovirus exposure and HLA in healthy donors. The study ran its PCR with 60 Vbeta and 13 Jbeta primers. This table comes from immunoSEQ multiplex PCR, and its TCRdb copy is limited to in-frame clones, with some not included. This sample has around 300,000 clones; 65% to 85% occur once, and the top ten carry about 2.1%. Sequencing input: PBMCs. The receptors derive from a female donor in good health and CMV-seronegative.

V and J are TRBV10-2 and TRBJ2-1; 14 nucleotides line up with TRBD2. The CDR3 has 16 residues. Germline assignment: CDR1 WSHSY and CDR2 SAAADI. Trimming at V came to 2 bases and at J to 7 bases, leaving 4 bases not matched to a gene. CDR3: CASSEKGTSGRNEQFF. The CDR3 DNA reads TGCGCCAGCAGTGAGAAGGGGACTAGCGGGAGAAATGAGCAGTTCTTC.

The rearrangement uses TRBV23-1 and TRBJ2-3; TRBD2 agrees at 10 bases. TRBV23-1 counts as an open reading frame of uncertain function. CDR3 size: 19 residues. With 10 bases clipped from V and 0 bases from J, the junction kept 19 bases outside the gene matches. The CDR3: CATPLVSGRAGASTDTQYF. As DNA, the CDR3 is TGCGCCACCCCTCTAGTCAGCGGGAGGGCCGGGGCTAGCACAGATACGCAGTATTTT.

This chain joins TRBV18 and TRBJ1-1; D remains unclear. Germline CDR1 and CDR2: KGHSH and LQKENI. V was pared by 2 bases and J by 5 bases, with 9 bases between. The CDR3 length is 13 residues. The CDR3 protein is CASSPSRRTEAFF. In DNA, the CDR3 is TGTGCCAGCTCACCATCCCGCCGGACTGAAGCTTTCTTT.

The chain combines TRBV19 with TRBJ2-2; D gene ambiguous. Trimming stripped 10 bases from V and 5 bases from J, with 11 bases between. The germline gives CDR1 LNHDA, CDR2 SQIVND (reference sequence). This CDR3 has 12 residues. This CDR3 is CATRNWTGELFF. The CDR3 DNA reads TGTGCCACCAGAAATTGGACCGGGGAGCTGTTTTTT. Full variable domain (missing parts from reference TRBV19 and TRBJ2-2): DGGITQSPKYLFRKEGQNVTLSCEQNLNHDAMYWYRQDPGQGLRLIYYSQIVNDFQKGDIAEGYSVSREKKESFPLTVTSAQKNPTAFYLCATRNWTGELFFGEGSRLTVL.

This chain uses TRBV6-5 with TRBJ2-1; 7 bases align to TRBD1. This CDR3 has 15 amino acids. Looked up from germline, CDR1 is MNHEY and CDR2 is SVGAGI. V shed 6 bases and J 1 base; nucleotides not matched to a gene: 6. The CDR3 sequence: CASSFDRVSYNEQFF. CDR3 nucleotides: TGTGCCAGCAGCTTTGACAGGGTATCCTACAATGAGCAGTTCTTC.

Only one count was recorded for this clone. V usage is TRBV9 and J usage is TRBJ2-5, with 8 bases matching TRBD1. The tail of the sequence fits TRBJ2-7 better, so the J call may be wrong. The CDR3 contains 14 residues. Germline V CDR1 and CDR2: SGDLS, YYNGEE. The CDR3 nucleotides read TGTGCCAGCAGCCCTCGGACAGGGAGTTACGAGCAGTACTTC. This codes for CASSPRTGSYEQYF.

This clone was picked up a small number of times. The chain couples TRBV7-2 to TRBJ2-5; 11 positions match TRBD1. The J call may be faulty, since TRBJ2-7 better matches the DNA end. The germline V gene encodes CDR1 SGHTA and CDR2 FQGNSA. There are 15 residues in the CDR3. Here the CDR3 DNA reads TGTGCCAGCAGCTGGGGGACAGGGGGGGCCTACGAGCAGTACTTC. Translated: CASSWGTGGAYEQYF.

V and J are TRBV7-9 and TRBJ2-1; TRBD2 matches at 13 bases. J gave up 4 bases and V 5 bases, and 5 bases lay outside the gene matches. There are 16 residues in the CDR3. Germline V gives CDR1 SEHNR, CDR2 FQNEAQ (reference sequence). Here the CDR3 DNA reads TGTGCCAGCAGCCAGGGGACTAGCGGGGCTTACAATGAGCAGTTCTTC. Protein sequence: CASSQGTSGAYNEQFF.

This chain uses TRBV5-1 with TRBJ2-1; D is ambiguous. Germline assignment: CDR1 SGHRS and CDR2 YFSETQ. V was pared by 0 bases and J by 7 bases, with 5 bases between. The CDR3 runs to 12 residues. Written as DNA, the CDR3 is TGCGCCAGCAGCTTGGTGAGGAATGAGCAGTTCTTC. This gives the protein CASSLVRNEQFF.

The CDR3: CASSQVQGARDTQYF. DNA of the CDR3: TGCGCCAGCAGCCAGGTCCAAGGGGCGCGGGATACGCAGTATTTT. The V gene is TRBV4-1, the J gene TRBJ2-3; weak D call: TRBD1 (5 bases). The CDR3 spans 15 residues. Trimming cost V 3 bases and J 6 bases, with 16 bases left between them. Germline V CDR1 and CDR2: MGHRA, YSYEKL.

This chain uses TRBV28 with TRBJ1-2; no reliable D call. The CDR3 is 11 residues long. Germline V gene data show CDR1 as MDHEN and CDR2 as SYDVKM. The V end lost 5 bases, the J end lost 4 bases, and 5 bases lay between the germline ends. Written as DNA, the CDR3 is TGTGCCAGCAGTGGTAGCTATGGCTACACCTTC. It is translated as CASSGSYGYTF.

The DNA for the CDR3 is TGTGCCAGCAGCCCCCGACTAGCGGGAGGGCCTCTCCCCGGGGAGCTGTTTTTT. Encoded protein: CASSPRLAGGPLPGELFF. The genes are TRBV7-9 and TRBJ2-2, with 14 bases aligning to TRBD2. Germline CDR1 and CDR2: SEHNR and FQNEAQ (reference sequence). CDR3 length: 18 residues. The V segment lost 5 bases and the J segment 6 bases; nucleotides outside the gene matches: 11.

The rearrangement uses TRBV6-1 and TRBJ2-3, with TRBD1 as a possible D gene (5 bases). This CDR3 is 15 amino acids long. The germline V and J ends were trimmed by 2 bases and 6 bases, with 15 bases remaining between them. Germline CDR1 MNHNS, CDR2 SASEGT. The CDR3: CASSERQIGRDTQYF. For the CDR3, the DNA is TGTGCCAGCAGTGAACGACAGATAGGTAGGGATACGCAGTATTTT.

J is TRBJ2-1 and V is TRBV20-1; perhaps TRBD2 as D (5 bases). The V end lost 8 bases, the J end lost 6 bases, and 11 bases lay between the germline ends. The germline CDR1 and CDR2 sequences are DFQATT and SNEGSKA (reference sequence). The CDR3 contains 11 residues. This CDR3 reads CSTKTINEQFF. Written as DNA, the CDR3 is TGCAGTACAAAGACTATCAATGAGCAGTTCTTC.

This sequence joins TRBV19 and TRBJ2-7; D perhaps matches TRBD2 (6 bases). V gave up 10 bases and J gave up 6 bases, with 16 bases separating them. The germline V gene has CDR1 LNHDA and CDR2 SQIVND (reference sequence). The CDR3 has 12 residues. CDR3 bases: TGTGCCAATTTGACTAGATCTCGCGAGCAGTACTTC. Amino acids: CANLTRSREQYF.

The chain employs TRBV5-1 and TRBJ2-1; D gene ambiguous. The germline V gene has CDR1 SGHRS and CDR2 YFSETQ. V was cut by 0 bases and J by 5 bases, with 6 bases left in between. This CDR3 has 13 residues. The CDR3 spells CASSLGDNNEQFF. CDR3 nucleotide sequence: TGCGCCAGCAGCTTGGGAGACAACAATGAGCAGTTCTTC.

The chain combines TRBV5-5 with TRBJ1-6, with 7 bases lining up with TRBD1. This CDR3 is 16 amino acids long. The V gene's germline CDR1 is SGHKS and CDR2 YYEKEE (reference sequence). Unmatched junction bases numbered 11, after V lost 1 base and J lost 10 bases. For the CDR3, the DNA is TGTGCCAGCAGCTTGATCCCGGGACAGAGAGGATCACCCCTCCACTTT. This encodes CASSLIPGQRGSPLHF.

This sequence joins TRBV4-1 and TRBJ2-1; D uncertain. V lost 1 base and J lost 0, with 7 bases in between. This CDR3 contains 15 residues. CDR1 and CDR2 (germline): MGHRA, YSYEKL. The CDR3, as DNA: TGCGCCAGCAGCCAAGGTGTCAGCTCCTACAATGAGCAGTTCTTC. It yields the protein CASSQGVSSYNEQFF.

The chain links TRBV5-1 to TRBJ2-1; 10 positions match TRBD2. V trimming: 4 bases; J trimming: 10 bases; junction bases outside the gene matches: 14. The CDR3 is 16 residues long. CDR1 is SGHRS, CDR2 YFSETQ, per germline. CDR3 nucleotide sequence: TGCGCCAGCAGCGTCCCCCCGGCTAGCGGGAGTGAAGAGCAGTTCTTC. Amino acids: CASSVPPASGSEEQFF.

The chain uses TRBV27 and TRBJ2-5; 10 bases agree with TRBD2. The CDR3 has 16 amino acids. Germline CDR1 and CDR2: MNHEY and SMNVEV (reference sequence). The junction had 8 bases not matched to a gene; V was cut back by 4 bases and J by 3 bases. In nucleotides, the CDR3 is TGTGCCAGCAGTTCATCCCCCCTAGCGGGAGAAGAGACCCAGTACTTC. Translated, it gives CASSSSPLAGEETQYF.

This clone was observed a single time. The chain employs TRBV19 and TRBJ2-7; 8 positions match TRBD1. Trimming took 10 bases from V and 4 from J; bases not matched to a gene: 9. Germline CDR1 LNHDA, CDR2 SQIVND (reference sequence). The CDR3 runs to 13 residues. The DNA of the CDR3 is TGTGCCACGTCTCAGGGGGCGAGATACGAGCAGTACTTC. The encoded protein is CATSQGARYEQYF.

The rearrangement links TRBV11-2 to TRBJ1-5; D is possibly TRBD1 (6 bases). Between the trimmed V and J ends, which lost 5 bases and 4 bases, there was a span of 15 bases. This CDR3 spans 15 amino acids. CDR1 SGHAT and CDR2 FQNNGV come from the germline V gene. The CDR3 DNA reads as TGTGCCAGCAGCCCGGGGACAAAGGCGAATCAGCCCCAGCATTTT. It yields the protein CASSPGTKANQPQHF.

This clone was seen only a few times. The chain employs TRBV4-1 and TRBJ1-6, with 8 bases lining up with TRBD1. There are 20 residues in the CDR3. The germline gives CDR1 MGHRA, CDR2 YSYEKL. V shed 0 bases, J shed 1 base, and the junction held 11 bases outside the gene matches. Here the CDR3 DNA reads TGCGCCAGCAGCCAAGATTGGCGCAGGGGGCGCCCGTCCTATAATTCACCCCTCCACTTT. Protein: CASSQDWRRGRPSYNSPLHF.

As for this clone: The germline gene is not matched at one end of the junction; a read error may be the cause. The chain joins TRBV7-9 to TRBJ2-7; D uncertain. The germline V gene encodes CDR1 SEHNR and CDR2 FQNEAQ (reference sequence). This CDR3 is 12 amino acids long. Written as DNA, the CDR3 is TGTTCCAGCAGCCGCGATTCCTACGAGCAGTACTTC. Residues: CSSSRDSYEQYF.

This clone has a single count. The chain joins TRBV9 to TRBJ2-6; 8 bases line up with TRBD1. The CDR3 is made up of 16 amino acids. Germline V CDR1 and CDR2: SGDLS, YYNGEE. V lost 1 base to trimming and J lost 3 bases; unmatched junction nucleotides: 3. The CDR3 region has the DNA TGTGCCAGCAGCGTACGGACAGGGAGTGGGGCCAACGTCCTGACTTTC. Its protein product is CASSVRTGSGANVLTF. Filled out from reference TRBV9 and TRBJ2-6, the complete variable domain reads DSGVTQTPKHLITATGQRVTLRCSPRSGDLSVYWYQQSLDQGLQFLIQYYNGEERAKGNILERFSAQQFPDLHSELNLSSLELGDSALYFCASSVRTGSGANVLTFGAGSRLTVL.

The chain joins TRBV4-1 to TRBJ2-1; possible D gene TRBD2, 5 bases. The CDR3 totals 18 residues. V was pared by 0 bases and J by 2 bases, with 17 bases between. Germline CDR1 MGHRA, CDR2 YSYEKL. Written as DNA, the CDR3 is TGCGCCAGCAGCCAAGATCAAGTCGGCGGGCTTGCCTACAATGAGCAGTTCTTC. Residues: CASSQDQVGGLAYNEQFF.

The chain uses TRBV7-9 and TRBJ2-5, with a weak D call TRBD1 (5 bases). The germline gives CDR1 SEHNR, CDR2 FQNEAQ (reference sequence). V shed 8 bases and J shed 2 bases, with 18 bases lying between them. The length of the CDR3 is 15 residues. The DNA of the CDR3 is TGTGCCAGCGGAATCCTACAGGATCGTCAAGAGACCCAGTACTTC. As protein: CASGILQDRQETQYF.

In the case of this clone: At one of its ends the junction is not consistent with the germline gene, which may arise from a read error. V is TRBV18 and J is TRBJ2-7; 8 bases match TRBD2. This CDR3 region has 14 residues. Germline V gene lookup returns CDR1 KGHSH and CDR2 LQKENI. CDR3 residues: CASSPRGLANEKLF. Written as DNA, the CDR3 is TGTGCCAGCTCACCCCGCGGACTAGCAAACGAAAAACTCTTC. Looking up the rest from reference TRBV18 and TRBJ2-7 gives the full variable domain: NAGVMQNPRHLVRRRGQEARLRCSPMKGHSHVYWYRQLPEEGLKFMVYLQKENIIDESGMPKERFSAEFPKEGPSILRIQQVVRGDSAAYFCASSPRGLANEKLFGPGTRLTVT.

This clone was observed a few times. The chain has TRBV6-5 and TRBJ1-1; 7 bases fit TRBD1. The CDR3 length is 11 residues. V shed 7 bases and J 10 bases; nucleotides not matched to a gene: 6. CDR1 is MNHEY and CDR2 is SVGAGI in the germline V gene. CDR3: CASTDRVRAFF. The CDR3 nucleotides are TGTGCCAGCACCGACAGGGTCCGAGCTTTCTTT.

The sample holds a few counts of this clone. The chain combines TRBV27 with TRBJ2-7; unclear D gene. With 3 bases removed from V and 0 bases from J, the gap between germline ends came to 9 bases. This CDR3 comprises 14 residues. From germline, CDR1 is MNHEY and CDR2 SMNVEV (reference sequence). The CDR3 is CASSFSSYSYEQYF. Written as DNA, the CDR3 is TGTGCCAGCAGTTTTAGTAGTTACTCCTACGAGCAGTACTTC.